Shown below are 5 T cell receptor beta chains from a single sample sequenced in a study of blood T cell repertoires in COVID-19. Assay: immunoSEQ multiplex PCR; the TCRdb copy retains only in-frame clones and omits some. Of some 250,000 clones in the sample, roughly 90% were seen once. Source material: PBMCs or T cells enriched from blood (not recorded which). These receptors originate from a man in his forties who had recovered from COVID-19.

This clone was recorded a few times. The chain links TRBV7-2 to TRBJ1-3; TRBD1 matches 10 bases. V lost 5 bases and J lost 0; bases outside the gene matches: 10. The germline CDR1 and CDR2 sequences are SGHTA and FQGNSA. The CDR3 consists of 18 residues. CDR3 sequence (DNA): TGTGCCAGCAGCCCTCGAGCGACAGGGGGCGTCTCTGGAAACACCATATATTTT. It specifies CASSPRATGGVSGNTIYF.

V usage is TRBV4-1 and J usage is TRBJ1-1, with TRBD1 matching over 7 bases. This CDR3 has 16 residues. V lost 1 base to trimming and J lost 1 base; unmatched junction nucleotides: 6. Germline V gives CDR1 MGHRA, CDR2 YSYEKL. The CDR3, as DNA: TGCGCCAGCAGCCAAGGGGGACAGTCGCCGAACACTGAAGCTTTCTTT. Residues: CASSQGGQSPNTEAFF.

The chain employs TRBV3-1 (or the pseudogene TRBV3-2) and TRBJ2-2; D not resolved. Trimming removed 1 base from V and 11 bases from J, with 8 bases in between. The CDR3 runs 12 residues. The V gene's germline CDR1 is LGHDT and CDR2 YNNKEL (reference sequence). The CDR3 loop reads CASSQVVPELFF. The CDR3 DNA is TGTGCCAGCAGCCAAGTTGTCCCAGAGCTGTTTTTT.

This chain joins TRBV5-4 and TRBJ2-1, with 10 bases identical to TRBD2. Germline trimming cut 4 bases from V and 9 bases from J; bases unmatched to any gene: 13. This CDR3 has 16 amino acids. Germline V lookup: CDR1 SGHNT, CDR2 YYREEE (reference sequence). The CDR3 is CASSPGGSGGAVEQFF. As DNA, the CDR3 is TGTGCCAGCAGCCCCGGTGGAAGCGGGGGGGCGGTTGAGCAGTTCTTC.

This chain's CDR3 is CASSLVTGQGKVEQFF. The CDR3 DNA follows: TGTGCCAGCAGCTTAGTGACGGGACAGGGTAAGGTTGAGCAGTTCTTC. The chain is built from TRBV11-2 and TRBJ2-1; 9 nucleotides align to TRBD1. The CDR3 is 16 residues long. With 1 base clipped from V and 9 bases from J, the junction kept 10 bases outside the gene matches. Germline CDR1 SGHAT, CDR2 FQNNGV.